The source of this T cell receptor (beta chain) is a study of T cells in Graves' hyperthyroidism and ophthalmopathy. This clonotype occurred many times. Its antigen is unknown. A junction end diverges from the germline sequence, so it may reflect a read error. Study-level findings and limits: Blood also held most thyroid clonotypes expanded beyond 0.001. With a median lead of around 6.7 months before onset, the model predicted ophthalmopathy.

The study defined stable Graves' hyperthyroidism as no ophthalmopathy progression within 18 months. Cells are PBMCs isolated from over 7.5 ml of fresh blood. This CDR3 spans 19 amino acids. The germline gives CDR1 MNHEY, CDR2 SVGEGT. From RNA transcripts, TCR beta CDR3 regions were amplified. The primer set for the first-round RT-PCR of the TCR CDR3 was HTBI. TCRdb passed the multiplex PCR reads through MiXCR, listing each CDR3 protein once. The sample includes around 690,000 distinct CDR3 sequences, roughly a sixth of them seen just once. The rearrangement joins TRBV6-2 or TRBV6-3 to TRBJ2-7; 10 nucleotides align to TRBD2. The receptor was isolated from a man between 50 and 59 years old with Graves' hyperthyroidism. Material: blood. The CDR3: CAGSYEIAGGNHLSYEQYF. CDR3 nucleotides: TGTGCCGGCAGTTATGAAATAGCGGGAGGCAACCACCTCTCCTACGAGCAGTACTTC.